The source of this T cell receptor beta chain is a study of early T cells in non-severe SARS-CoV-2 infection. V was pared by 7 bases and J by 0 bases, with 9 bases of the junction left unmatched. CDR3 length: 14 residues. Germline loops: CDR1 SQVTM, CDR2 ANQGSEA. TCRdb passed the 5' RACE reads through MiXCR, listing each CDR3 protein once. Here the sample spans roughly 86,000 distinct CDR3 sequences, roughly 15% being singletons. This clonotype was obtained from an adult who was a healthcare worker with PCR-confirmed SARS-CoV-2 infection or an uninfected control (not recorded which). The genes are TRBV29-1 and TRBJ2-7; 7 positions agree with TRBD1. Material for sequencing was whole blood. CDR3 amino acids: CSGEGGPISYEQYV. As DNA, the CDR3 is TGCAGCGGCGAAGGGGGCCCTATCTCCTACGAGCAGTACGTC.